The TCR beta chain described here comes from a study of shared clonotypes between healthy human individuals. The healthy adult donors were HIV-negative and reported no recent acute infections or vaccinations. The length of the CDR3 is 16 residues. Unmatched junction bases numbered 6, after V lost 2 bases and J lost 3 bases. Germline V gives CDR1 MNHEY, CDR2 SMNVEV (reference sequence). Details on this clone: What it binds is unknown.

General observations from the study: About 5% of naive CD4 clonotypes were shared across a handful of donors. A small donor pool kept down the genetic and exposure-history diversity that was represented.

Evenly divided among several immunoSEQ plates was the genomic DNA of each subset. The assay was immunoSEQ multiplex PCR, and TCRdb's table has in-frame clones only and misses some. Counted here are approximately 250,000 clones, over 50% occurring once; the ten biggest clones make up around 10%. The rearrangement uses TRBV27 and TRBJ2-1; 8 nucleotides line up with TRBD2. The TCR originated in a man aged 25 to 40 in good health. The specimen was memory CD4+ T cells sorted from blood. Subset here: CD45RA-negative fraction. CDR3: CASSLRKSGGYNEQFF. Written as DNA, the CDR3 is TGTGCCAGCAGTTTACGGAAAAGCGGGGGCTACAATGAGCAGTTCTTC.